This T cell receptor (beta chain) was retrieved from a study of T-cell memory formation after mild COVID-19. Of note for this clonotype: Its matching antigen is unknown.

One entry per CDR3 protein results from TCRdb running MiXCR on the 5' RACE reads. The data contain around 140,000 distinct CDR3 sequences, 20% to 25% of them singletons. Study conclusions and caveats: Some SARS-CoV-2-responding clones were already detected in memory before infection.

Material for sequencing was PBMCs or a T cell subset sorted from them (not recorded which). This clonotype was sampled from an adult woman who had mild COVID-19 (a few samples of this study predate the infection). Cell type and time point are not known.

The CDR3 nucleotides read TGTGCCAGCAGTCCTGTTGGGACTCCTTGGACGAATGAGCAGTTCTTC. Encoded protein: CASSPVGTPWTNEQFF. The chain is built from TRBV27 and TRBJ2-1; D possibly corresponds to TRBD2 (6 bases). V was pared by 5 bases and J by 7 bases, with 21 bases between. The CDR3 is 16 amino acids. Looked up from germline, CDR1 is MNHEY and CDR2 is SMNVEV (reference sequence).